This T cell receptor (beta chain) stems from a study of radiotherapy plus CTLA-4 blockade in lung cancer. Trimming shortened V by 5 bases and J by 1 base, and 5 bases separated the two germline ends. The germline V gene has CDR1 MNHNY and CDR2 SVGAGI (reference sequence). This CDR3 region has 12 residues. Points from the study as a whole: Early clone dynamics of blood T cells, plus interferon-beta, reportedly predicted response best.

Repertoires were generated with immunoSEQ multiplex PCR, while TCRdb's copy carries only in-frame clones and drops some. The profile covers about 94,000 clones, with around 83% appearing a single time and about 25% taken by the ten largest. For this clone: Its antigen is unknown.

J is TRBJ1-1 and V is TRBV6-6; D not certain. The clonotype originates from a human donor with non-small cell lung cancer that progressed on radiotherapy plus ipilimumab. The specimen was peripheral blood, collected from a patient treated with radiotherapy plus ipilimumab. CDR3 bases: TGTGCCAGCAGTAAAGAGAACACTGAAGCTTTCTTT. As protein: CASSKENTEAFF.